The source of this TCR beta chain is a study of OX40 agonist ivuxolimab in advanced cancers. Broadly, across the study: The costimulatory receptor OX40 (CD134) was targeted by ivuxolimab, a fully human IgG2 agonistic monoclonal antibody. Intravenous ivuxolimab was administered to patients every 2 weeks at six dose levels: 0.01, 0.1, 0.3, 1.5, 3 and 10 mg/kg. Of the roughly 54 dose-escalation patients, hepatocellular carcinoma was present in roughly 19, melanoma in some 15, renal cell carcinoma in 9 and head and neck cancer in 9. In the dose-escalation cohort, more than 75% of patients were male, and the mean age was roughly 60 years, with a range of roughly 20 to 80. Prior anti-PD-1, anti-PD-L1 or anti-CTLA-4 therapy was permitted, and less than 45% of dose-escalation patients had received checkpoint inhibitors. Partial responses were achieved by three dose-escalation patients, of whom one had hepatocellular carcinoma and two had cutaneous melanoma. The point of sequencing TCRbeta in the periphery was to test whether ivuxolimab changed TCR sequence diversity and drove clonal T-cell expansion. The paper describes the monotherapy dose-escalation part (N of about 47 patients) of the phase I trial of ivuxolimab.

Genomic DNA was extracted from sorted cells for sequencing of the TCRbeta CDR3 region. The immunoSEQ Assay was used for sequencing of TCRbeta CDR3 regions. In its TCRdb copy, this immuneACCESS table keeps in-frame sequences only and misses some clones. Where compared with another copy, unresolved V genes explain less than half of these, and the others have no known cause. The sample profile shows over 25,000 clones; 85% of them were found once. The ten biggest clones cover 45% to 60% of the sample. Details on this clone: Its antigen is not yet known. It has no much larger one-base neighbor in the sample; base qualities were not kept.

The trial excluded patients who had a history of autoimmune disease or who were on systemic immunosuppression. Peripheral blood for TCR sequencing was drawn from every dose cohort at baseline, at cycle 4 day 1 and at cycle 7 day 1. The samples were taken from a phase I, first-in-human, multicenter, open-label dose-escalation trial of ivuxolimab. The trial enrolled adults with locally advanced or metastatic head and neck squamous cell, hepatocellular, melanoma or renal cell carcinoma. Before TCR sequencing, CD4+ and CD8+ T cells were separately sorted from peripheral blood. Study-level results and caveats: On average, CD8+ T cells showed more expanded clones than CD4+ T cells after ivuxolimab. Low levels of normalized T-cell clonal expansion were also shown by some nonresponding patients. Clonal expansion of both CD4+ and CD8+ blood T cells was observed from baseline to week 6 at doses 0.1 to 3.0 mg/kg. The antigen specificity of the clonally expanded peripheral T cells was not determined. In the 0.1-3.0 mg/kg groups, partial responders had among the lowest normalized peripheral clonal expansion, particularly in CD8+ T cells.

Sequenced here: CD4+ or CD8+ T cells sorted from blood, sampled in a trial of the OX40 agonist ivuxolimab. The sequence came from an adult with an advanced solid tumor such as melanoma, head and neck, liver or kidney cancer.

This receptor carries the CDR3 CASLTGRNNSPLHF. DNA sequence: TGTGCCAGTCTGACAGGGAGAAATAATTCACCCCTCCACTTT. Recombination linked TRBV28 to TRBJ1-6, and TRBD1 matches 7 of the central bases. V trim: 9 bases; J trim: 5 bases; unmatched bases: 7. Counted from cysteine to phenylalanine, this CDR3 has 14 amino acids. The only DNA kept is the CDR3, 42 bases in frame from the first base. CDR1 is given as MDHEN and CDR2 as SYDVKM, both from the germline V gene.